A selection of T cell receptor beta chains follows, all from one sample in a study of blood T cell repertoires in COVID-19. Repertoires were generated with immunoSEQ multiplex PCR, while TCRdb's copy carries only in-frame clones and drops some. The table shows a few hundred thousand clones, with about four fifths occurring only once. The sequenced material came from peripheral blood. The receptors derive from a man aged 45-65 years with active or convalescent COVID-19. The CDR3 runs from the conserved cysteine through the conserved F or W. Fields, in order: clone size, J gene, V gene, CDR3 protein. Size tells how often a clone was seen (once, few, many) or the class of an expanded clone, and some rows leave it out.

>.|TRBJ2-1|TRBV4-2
CASSQGGAAQSYNEQFF
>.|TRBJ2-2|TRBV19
CASSMGQTGRGELFF
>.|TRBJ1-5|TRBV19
CASRNRAAQPQHF
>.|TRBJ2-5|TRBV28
CASSLPGQGLQETQYF
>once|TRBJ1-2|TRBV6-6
CASRRYQGALFSNYGYTF
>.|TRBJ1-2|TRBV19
CASSTLGRGTDGYTF
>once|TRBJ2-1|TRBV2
CASSGGYEQFF
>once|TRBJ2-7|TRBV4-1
CASSLEAGESLFEQYF
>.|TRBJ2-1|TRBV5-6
CASSYLPRTGLYEQFF
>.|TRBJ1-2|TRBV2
CASSEQRSYGYTF
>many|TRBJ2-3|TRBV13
CASSVPGGRGTDTQYF
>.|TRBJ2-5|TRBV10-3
CAISDWRVQETQYF
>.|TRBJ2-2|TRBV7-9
CASSSRSTKSTGELFF
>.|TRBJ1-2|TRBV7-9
CASSPSTAVNYGYTF
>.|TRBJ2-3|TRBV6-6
CASSPGLAVTDTQYF
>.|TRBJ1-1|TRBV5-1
CASSLQERTEAFF
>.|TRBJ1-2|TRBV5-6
CASSPGDSLYGYTF
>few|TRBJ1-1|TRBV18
CASSGAQNTEAFF
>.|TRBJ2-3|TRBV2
CASRLDRGRPDTQYF
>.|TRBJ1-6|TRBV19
CASSIRDRGRSPLHF
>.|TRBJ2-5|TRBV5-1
CASSSGGGGSGETQYF
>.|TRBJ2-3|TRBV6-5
CASSPGVPDTQYF
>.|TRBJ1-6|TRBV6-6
CASSRDTYNSPLHF
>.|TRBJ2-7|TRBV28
CASSSTGGRVYEQYF
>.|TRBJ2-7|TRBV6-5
CASSHIYEQYF
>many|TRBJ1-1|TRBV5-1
CASSTGQLNLNTEAFF
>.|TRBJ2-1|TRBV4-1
CASSQEGRRGEQFF
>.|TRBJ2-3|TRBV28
CASSPGTVMRDTQYF
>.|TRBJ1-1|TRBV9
CASSVAGGVTEAFF
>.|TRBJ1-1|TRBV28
CASSFTGTGGTEAFF
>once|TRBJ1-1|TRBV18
CASSSGQGQTEAFF
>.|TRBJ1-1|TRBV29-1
CSVPTGQLTSNTEAFF
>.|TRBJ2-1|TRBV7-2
CASSPPGLGHNEQFF
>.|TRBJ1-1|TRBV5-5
CARVTGTGTEAFF
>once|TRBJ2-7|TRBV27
CASSFGSGGEQYF
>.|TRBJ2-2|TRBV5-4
CASSLGTSLNTGELFF
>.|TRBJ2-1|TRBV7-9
CASQTDRGLGEQFF
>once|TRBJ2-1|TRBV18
CASSILGLDNEQFF
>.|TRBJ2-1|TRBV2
CASRPGLAGDNEQFF
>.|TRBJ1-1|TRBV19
CASSLQGTEAFF
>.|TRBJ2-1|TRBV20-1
CSATGGNEQFF
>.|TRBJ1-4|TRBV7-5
CARSLGGGQNEKLFF
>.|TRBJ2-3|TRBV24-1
CATSDFAQSTDTQYF
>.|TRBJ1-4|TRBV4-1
CASSQGTGQKLFF
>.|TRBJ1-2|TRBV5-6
CASSLVQGNYGYTF
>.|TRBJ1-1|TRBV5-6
CASSLAGGPEAFF
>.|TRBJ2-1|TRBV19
CASSMRLTSGSTYNEQFF